What follows are 17 T cell receptor beta chains derived from one specimen sequenced in a study of blood T cell repertoires in COVID-19. The assay was immunoSEQ multiplex PCR, and TCRdb's table has in-frame clones only and misses some. The sample shows a few hundred thousand clones, around 82% of them seen only once. Sample: peripheral blood. The receptors here all came from a woman between 65 and 79 years old with acute or convalescent COVID-19.

By sample share, this clone is medium-sized. This chain connects TRBV6-1 to TRBJ1-3; no definite D call. With 1 base removed from V and 0 bases from J, the gap between germline ends came to 10 bases. This CDR3 spans 16 amino acids. Looked up from germline, CDR1 is MNHNS and CDR2 is SASEGT. This CDR3 reads CASSEVSSGSGNTIYF. The CDR3 coding sequence is TGTGCCAGCAGTGAAGTTTCATCAGGCTCTGGAAACACCATATATTTT.

The chain recombines TRBV5-1 with TRBJ1-2; D is perhaps TRBD1 (6 bases). The ends were cut back, 5 bases at V and 2 bases at J, with 13 bases in the middle. In germline, CDR1 is SGHRS, CDR2 YFSETQ. The CDR3 has 14 residues. CDR3: CASRKDSQNYGYTF. CDR3 coding DNA: TGCGCCAGCAGAAAGGACAGCCAAAACTATGGCTACACCTTC.

V and J are TRBV5-1 and TRBJ2-5; maybe TRBD2 (7 bases). V was shortened by 6 bases and J by 5 bases, with 26 bases between the two germline ends. The CDR3 runs to 17 residues. Germline V gives CDR1 SGHRS, CDR2 YFSETQ. As DNA, the CDR3 is TGCGCCAGCACTTCCTCGCCCTACCGGGGGGCGGGTGAGACCCAGTACTTC. Protein: CASTSSPYRGAGETQYF.

The CDR3 DNA is TGTGCCAGCAGCTTAGGGGGGGGGCTTACCTACGAGCAGTACTTC. This translates into CASSLGGGLTYEQYF. The chain has TRBV7-2 and TRBJ2-7; D perhaps matches TRBD2 (7 bases). V was clipped by 1 base and J by 2 bases, with 12 bases between them. CDR1 is SGHTA, CDR2 FQGNSA, per germline. The CDR3 sequence is 15 residues long.

This clone was counted only a few times. V is TRBV5-1 and J is TRBJ2-7, with TRBD1 matching over 8 bases. The CDR3 covers 14 residues. Germline V CDR1 and CDR2: SGHRS, YFSETQ. V lost 5 bases and J lost 0; bases outside the gene matches: 4. The CDR3 here is CASRGQVSSYEQYF. Written as DNA, the CDR3 is TGCGCCAGCAGGGGACAGGTCAGCTCCTACGAGCAGTACTTC.

This clone was counted between two and nine times. The genes are TRBV19 and TRBJ2-4, with a tentative D call TRBD2 (7 bases). Germline assignment: CDR1 LNHDA and CDR2 SQIVND (reference sequence). This CDR3 region has 14 residues. The V end was cut by 6 bases, the J end by 8 bases, with 17 bases between. The CDR3 DNA is TGTGCCAGTAGAAAAAGGGGGGGTGAGGACATTCAGTACTTC. Residues: CASRKRGGEDIQYF. Complete variable domain (other parts from reference TRBV19 and TRBJ2-4): DGGITQSPKYLFRKEGQNVTLSCEQNLNHDAMYWYRQDPGQGLRLIYYSQIVNDFQKGDIAEGYSVSREKKESFPLTVTSAQKNPTAFYLCASRKRGGEDIQYFGAGTRLSVL.

In its sample, this clone was seen a few times. The chain is built from TRBV30 and TRBJ1-2; D remains ambiguous. V was cut by 0 bases and J by 8 bases, with 16 bases left in between. Germline-derived CDR1 and CDR2 are GTSNPN and SVGIG (reference sequence). The CDR3 loop spans 14 amino acids. The CDR3 nucleotides read TGTGCCTGGAGTGTACAAAGAGGGATGCTGGGCTACACCTTC. This codes for CAWSVQRGMLGYTF.

J is TRBJ2-5 and V is TRBV18; 9 bases match TRBD1. Germline trimming cut 4 bases from V and 2 bases from J; bases unmatched to any gene: 14. CDR3 size: 18 residues. Germline V gives CDR1 KGHSH, CDR2 LQKENI. The CDR3 protein is CASSRTGGSSLGQETQYF. CDR3 nucleotides: TGTGCCAGCTCACGAACAGGGGGCTCCTCATTAGGACAAGAGACCCAGTACTTC.

The count of this clone is one. CDR3: CASSARDSELGQFF. CDR3 DNA sequence: TGTGCCAGCAGCGCCCGGGACAGCGAATTAGGGCAGTTCTTC. V gene TRBV11-1 combines with J gene TRBJ2-1, with 7 bases lining up with TRBD1. Germline CDR1 reads SGHAT; CDR2 reads FQDESV (reference sequence). The J segment lost 12 bases and the V segment lost 5 bases, leaving 13 bases of the junction unmatched. The CDR3 contains 14 residues.

This chain joins TRBV7-9 and TRBJ2-2; a weak D match, TRBD1 (6 bases). Trimming removed 4 bases at V and 4 bases at J, with 13 bases between. Germline CDR1 is SEHNR and CDR2 is FQNEAQ (reference sequence). The CDR3 is made up of 15 amino acids. CDR3 nucleotides: TGTGCCAGCAGCTCCCACGGGACATTCACCGGGGAGCTGTTTTTT. Translated: CASSSHGTFTGELFF.

The chain joins TRBV19 to TRBJ2-4; TRBD2 might be the D (5 bases). Germline CDR1 LNHDA, CDR2 SQIVND (reference sequence). V was shortened by 5 bases and J by 8 bases, with 13 bases between the two germline ends. CDR3 length: 13 residues. This chain's CDR3 is CASSGLRQDIQYF. The DNA of the CDR3 is TGTGCCAGTAGTGGACTCCGTCAAGACATTCAGTACTTC.

This clone appeared once. The V call is TRBV5-5, the J call TRBJ1-5; a weak D match, TRBD1 (6 bases). Germline V gives CDR1 SGHKS, CDR2 YYEKEE (reference sequence). V shed 6 bases and J shed 7 bases, with 17 bases lying between them. This CDR3 region has 14 residues. For the CDR3, the DNA is TGTGCCAGCACCCCCGGGATCCAGGGGCAGCCCCAGCATTTT. Its translation: CASTPGIQGQPQHF.

The gene calls are TRBV9 and TRBJ2-7, with TRBD2 matching 7 bases. This CDR3 comprises 14 residues. The J segment lost 3 bases and the V segment lost 2 bases, leaving 5 bases of the junction unmatched. The germline V gene has CDR1 SGDLS and CDR2 YYNGEE. The CDR3 region has the DNA TGTGCCAGCAGCGTCGGACTAGGTCACTACGAGCAGTACTTC. This gives the protein CASSVGLGHYEQYF.

J is TRBJ1-1 and V is TRBV12-3 or TRBV12-4; D is undetermined. CDR3 size: 13 residues. Trimming removed 5 bases from V and 1 base from J, with 8 bases in between. The CDR3 sequence: CASSLQRNTEAFF. The CDR3 DNA follows: TGTGCCAGCAGTCTACAGAGGAACACTGAAGCTTTCTTT.

This rearrangement joins TRBV7-2 to TRBJ2-3; D possibly corresponds to TRBD2 (6 bases). CDR3 length equals 14 residues. Per the germline V gene, CDR1 is SGHTA and CDR2 is FQGNSA. The ends were cut back, 5 bases at V and 1 base at J, with 10 bases in the middle. The CDR3 nucleotides are TGTGCCAGCAGCCCCCCGGGGGGCACAGATACGCAGTATTTT. It translates to CASSPPGGTDTQYF.

This chain connects TRBV9 to TRBJ2-7; a weak D match, TRBD2 (5 bases). CDR1 and CDR2 (germline): SGDLS, YYNGEE. There are 16 residues in the CDR3. Trimming left V 2 bases short and J 4 bases short, with 19 bases between. Here the CDR3 reads CASSVGPAGTRYEQYF. In DNA form, the CDR3 reads TGTGCCAGCAGCGTTGGTCCGGCGGGTACTCGGTACGAGCAGTACTTC.

This clone was detected only a few times. The chain couples TRBV4-1 to TRBJ1-1, with D perhaps TRBD1 (6 bases). Germline V gene lookup returns CDR1 MGHRA and CDR2 YSYEKL. The CDR3 runs 16 residues. The germline V and J ends were trimmed by 1 base and 6 bases, with 18 bases remaining between them. The CDR3 is CASSQVPLRGLSEAFF. The CDR3, as DNA: TGCGCCAGCAGCCAAGTACCGTTGAGGGGGTTATCTGAAGCTTTCTTT.